This entry concerns a single T cell receptor beta chain. No antigen is known for it. The source of the sample is a study of vaccination and CD4 T cells after COVID-19. Background on the study: Convalescent cases consisted of six males and four females, of whom two were Hispanic. The cells in question were stimulated using overlapping spike peptides derived from SARS-CoV-2, HCoV-NL63, HCoV-OC43 and HCoV-229E.

With the Oncomine TCR Beta short-read assay, DNA from cultured CD4+ T cells was sequenced. Using the QIAamp micro DNA kit, genomic DNA was extracted from the CD4+ T cells that had been cultured. A single record per CDR3 protein comes from TCRdb applying MiXCR to the PCR reads. The repertoire includes roughly 12,000 distinct CDR3 sequences, roughly a third of them detected once, and approximately 30% sits in the top ten. The treatment: roughly 11-day PBMC culture with coronavirus spike peptide pools or control peptides (ViraFEST assay). Sequenced here: CD4+ T cells from blood, cultured in vitro, sampled before SARS-CoV-2 vaccination. The clonotype comes from a human donor who received a COVID-19 vaccine.

The CDR3 DNA sequence: TGTGCCAGCAGTGACCTGGAGAGGGGCGAAGGAAACACCATATATTTT. It encodes CASSDLERGEGNTIYF. The chain joins TRBV25-1 to TRBJ1-3; maybe TRBD1 (5 bases). The V gene's germline CDR1 is MGHDK and CDR2 SYGVNS. The CDR3 sequence is 16 residues long. Trimming stripped 3 bases from V and 4 bases from J, with 16 bases between.